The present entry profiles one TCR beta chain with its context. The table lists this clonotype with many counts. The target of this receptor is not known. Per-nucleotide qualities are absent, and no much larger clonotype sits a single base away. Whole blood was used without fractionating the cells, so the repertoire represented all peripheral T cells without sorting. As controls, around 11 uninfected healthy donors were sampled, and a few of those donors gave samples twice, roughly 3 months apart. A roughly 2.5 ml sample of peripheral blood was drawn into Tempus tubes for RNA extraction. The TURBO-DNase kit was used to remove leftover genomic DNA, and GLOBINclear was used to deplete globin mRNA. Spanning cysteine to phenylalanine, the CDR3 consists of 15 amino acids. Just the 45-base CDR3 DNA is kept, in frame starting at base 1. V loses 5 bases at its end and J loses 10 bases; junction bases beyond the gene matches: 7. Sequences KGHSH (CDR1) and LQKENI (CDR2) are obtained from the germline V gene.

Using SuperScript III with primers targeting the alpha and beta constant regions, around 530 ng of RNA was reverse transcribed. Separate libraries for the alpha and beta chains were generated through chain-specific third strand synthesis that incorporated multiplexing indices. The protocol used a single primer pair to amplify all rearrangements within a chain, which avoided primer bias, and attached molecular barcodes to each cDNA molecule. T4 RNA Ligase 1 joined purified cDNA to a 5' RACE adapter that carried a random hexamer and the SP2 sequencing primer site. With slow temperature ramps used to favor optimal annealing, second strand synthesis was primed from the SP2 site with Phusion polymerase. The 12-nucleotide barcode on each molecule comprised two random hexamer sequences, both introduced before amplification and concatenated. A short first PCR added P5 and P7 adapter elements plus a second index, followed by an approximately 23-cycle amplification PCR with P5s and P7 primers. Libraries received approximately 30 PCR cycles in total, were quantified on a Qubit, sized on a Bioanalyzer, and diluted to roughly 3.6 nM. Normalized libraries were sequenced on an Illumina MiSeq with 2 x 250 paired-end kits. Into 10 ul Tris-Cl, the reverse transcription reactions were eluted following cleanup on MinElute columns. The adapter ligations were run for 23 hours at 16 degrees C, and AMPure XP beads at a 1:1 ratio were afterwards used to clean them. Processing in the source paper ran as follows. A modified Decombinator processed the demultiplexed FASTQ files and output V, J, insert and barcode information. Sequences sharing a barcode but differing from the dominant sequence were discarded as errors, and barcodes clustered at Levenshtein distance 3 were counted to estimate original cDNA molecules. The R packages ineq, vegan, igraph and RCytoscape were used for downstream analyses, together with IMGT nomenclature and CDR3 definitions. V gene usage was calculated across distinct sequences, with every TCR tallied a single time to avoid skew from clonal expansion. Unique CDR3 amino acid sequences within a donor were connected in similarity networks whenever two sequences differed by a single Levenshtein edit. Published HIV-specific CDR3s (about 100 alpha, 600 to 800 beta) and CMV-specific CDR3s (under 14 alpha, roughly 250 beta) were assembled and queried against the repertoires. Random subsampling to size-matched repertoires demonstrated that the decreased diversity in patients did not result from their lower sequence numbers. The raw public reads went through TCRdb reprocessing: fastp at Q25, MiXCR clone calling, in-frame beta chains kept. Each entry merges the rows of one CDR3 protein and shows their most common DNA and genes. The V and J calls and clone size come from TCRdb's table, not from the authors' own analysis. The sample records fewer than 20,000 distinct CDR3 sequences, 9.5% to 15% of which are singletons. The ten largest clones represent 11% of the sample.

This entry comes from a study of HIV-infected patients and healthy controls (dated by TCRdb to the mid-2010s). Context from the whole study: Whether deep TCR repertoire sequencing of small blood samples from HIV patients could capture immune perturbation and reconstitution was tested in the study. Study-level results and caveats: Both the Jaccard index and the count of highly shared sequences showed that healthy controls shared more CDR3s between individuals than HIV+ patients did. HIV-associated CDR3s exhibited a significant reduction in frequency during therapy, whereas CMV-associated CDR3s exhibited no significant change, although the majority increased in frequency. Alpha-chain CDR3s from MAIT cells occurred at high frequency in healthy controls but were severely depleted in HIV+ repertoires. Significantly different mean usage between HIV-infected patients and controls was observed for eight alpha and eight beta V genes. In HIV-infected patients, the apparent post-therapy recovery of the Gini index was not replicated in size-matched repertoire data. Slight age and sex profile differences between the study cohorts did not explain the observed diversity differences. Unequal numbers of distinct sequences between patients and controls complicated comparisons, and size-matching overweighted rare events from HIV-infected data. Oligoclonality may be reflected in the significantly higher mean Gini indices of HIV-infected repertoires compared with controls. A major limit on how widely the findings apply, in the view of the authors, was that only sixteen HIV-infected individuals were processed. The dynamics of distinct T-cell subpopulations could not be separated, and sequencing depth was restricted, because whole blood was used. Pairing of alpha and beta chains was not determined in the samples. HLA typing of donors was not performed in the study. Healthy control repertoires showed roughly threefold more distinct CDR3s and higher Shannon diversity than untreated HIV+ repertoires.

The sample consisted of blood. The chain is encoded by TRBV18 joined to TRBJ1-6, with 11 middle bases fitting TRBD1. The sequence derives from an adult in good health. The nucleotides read TGTGCCAGCTCATGGGACAGGGGGACACGGTCACCCCTCCACTTT. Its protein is CASSWDRGTRSPLHF.